These 10 T cell receptor beta chains were all obtained from the same sample, sequenced in a study of T cells after yellow fever vaccination. TCRdb redid the calling of the 5' RACE reads with MiXCR, one entry per CDR3 protein. Of hundreds of thousands of distinct CDR3 sequences listed, 9.5% to 13% are singletons. The sequencing used PBMCs, collected on the day of the first yellow fever vaccination. Receptors originate from a man aged 18 to 30 who received the YFV17D yellow fever vaccine.

There are a few counts of this clonotype. V and J are TRBV27 and TRBJ2-5; D may be TRBD2 (5 bases). Between the trimmed V and J ends, which lost 3 bases and 12 bases, there was a span of 11 bases. Germline lookup yields CDR1 MNHEY and CDR2 SMNVEV (reference sequence). The CDR3 length is 11 residues. CDR3 residues: CASSFGMHEYF. CDR3 bases: TGTGCCAGCAGTTTCGGGATGCATGAGTACTTC.

In its sample, this clonotype was seen many times. The chain has TRBV7-9 and TRBJ1-2, with no clear D. The CDR3 runs 14 residues. The germline V gene encodes CDR1 SEHNR and CDR2 FQNEAQ (reference sequence). Trimming left V 1 base short and J 7 bases short, with 13 bases between. The DNA for the CDR3 is TGTGCCAGCAGCTTAGGGGTCCCTAGCGGTGGCTACACCTTC. Encoded protein: CASSLGVPSGGYTF.

This chain connects TRBV7-2 to TRBJ2-3, with D tentatively TRBD1 or TRBD2 (7 bases each). Germline CDR1 reads SGHTA; CDR2 reads FQGNSA. V lost 7 bases, J lost 8 bases, and 16 bases lay in between. The CDR3 is 13 amino acids. The CDR3 DNA reads as TGTGCCAGCAACCAGGGGGGGGCCGGTACGCAGTATTTT. It encodes CASNQGGAGTQYF.

This clonotype was observed a few times. This chain uses TRBV7-2 with TRBJ2-3; 7 bases align to TRBD2. Per germline, CDR1 SGHTA and CDR2 FQGNSA. Trimming cost V 6 bases and J 2 bases; bases outside gene matches: 8. CDR3 length equals 15 residues. CDR3 bases: TGTGCCAGCAGATACACCGGGGGGAACACAGATACGCAGTATTTT. Translated, it gives CASRYTGGNTDTQYF.

This clonotype has a count of ten or more. The gene calls are TRBV4-3 and TRBJ1-1; D is ambiguous. The CDR3 contains 15 residues. Germline loops: CDR1 LGHNA, CDR2 YSLEER. Trimming stripped 2 bases from V and 2 bases from J, with 12 bases between. CDR3 sequence reads: CASSQSYRVNTEAFF. For the CDR3, the DNA is TGCGCCAGCAGCCAATCCTACCGAGTTAACACTGAAGCTTTCTTT.

As DNA, the CDR3 is TGCGCCAGCAGCTTGGTTCCTAGCGGGGGGGCCGGAGAGACCCAGTACTTC. Protein sequence: CASSLVPSGGAGETQYF. V is TRBV5-1 and J is TRBJ2-5, with 12 nucleotides matching TRBD2. The V segment lost 0 bases and the J segment 4 bases; nucleotides outside the gene matches: 7. Germline V gives CDR1 SGHRS, CDR2 YFSETQ. There are 17 residues in the CDR3.

Here the CDR3 DNA reads TGTGCCAGCAGCGTACTGGACAGGGGTGAAGCTTTCTTT. It translates to CASSVLDRGEAFF. The chain has TRBV9 and TRBJ1-1; TRBD1 aligns across 9 bases. Trimming at V came to 1 base and at J to 7 bases, leaving 2 bases not matched to a gene. Germline assignment: CDR1 SGDLS and CDR2 YYNGEE. The CDR3 spans 13 residues.

The V call is TRBV12-3 or TRBV12-4, the J call TRBJ2-7, with D perhaps matching TRBD2 (5 bases). V was pared by 8 bases and J by 6 bases, with 17 bases between. CDR3 length: 13 residues. The CDR3 is CASGRLSPSEQYF. Written as DNA, the CDR3 is TGTGCCAGCGGGAGACTTTCTCCTTCCGAGCAGTACTTC.

This clonotype has a count of ten or more. This chain connects TRBV14 to TRBJ2-2; D is ambiguous. The length of the CDR3 is 15 residues. Germline V lookup: CDR1 SGHDN, CDR2 FVKESK. V was pared by 2 bases and J by 3 bases, with 10 bases between. CDR3 residues: CASSQFTGYTGELFF. The DNA of the CDR3 is TGTGCCAGCAGCCAATTTACGGGCTACACCGGGGAGCTGTTTTTT.

The genes are TRBV5-1 and TRBJ2-2; tentative D call: TRBD1 (5 bases). The V and J ends lost 4 bases and 4 bases respectively, with 8 bases between them. CDR3 length: 13 residues. Germline assignment: CDR1 SGHRS and CDR2 YFSETQ. CDR3 in amino acids: CASSPDSTGELFF. CDR3 nucleotide sequence: TGCGCCAGCAGCCCTGACAGCACCGGGGAGCTGTTTTTT.